This passage covers 6 T cell receptor beta chains from one sample sequenced in a study of cytomegalovirus exposure and HLA in healthy donors. The PCR employed 60 Vbeta primers together with 13 Jbeta primers. The data were produced by immunoSEQ multiplex PCR, yet TCRdb's version contains in-frame clones alone and is incomplete. This sample yields fewer than 40,000 clones, of which 86% are seen a single time; 9.5% to 12% belongs to the top ten. Sequenced input: PBMCs. The receptor source for this set is a woman aged 40 to 55 in good health and CMV-seropositive.

This sequence joins TRBV19 and TRBJ2-1, with D maybe TRBD1 (5 bases). CDR1 and CDR2 (germline): LNHDA, SQIVND (reference sequence). The CDR3 totals 16 residues. V lost 5 bases to trimming and J lost 3 bases, with 17 bases between them. CDR3 loop: CASSFQTVRYYNEQFF. The CDR3 DNA follows: TGTGCCAGTAGTTTCCAGACAGTTCGATACTACAATGAGCAGTTCTTC.

This clone appeared once. This sequence joins TRBV27 and TRBJ2-1; possible D gene TRBD2, 5 bases. V was cut by 7 bases and J by 9 bases, with 16 bases left in between. The germline V gene has CDR1 MNHEY and CDR2 SMNVEV (reference sequence). The CDR3 runs 13 residues. CDR3 sequence: CASKFPGGGEQFF. Here the CDR3 DNA reads TGTGCCAGCAAGTTCCCTGGAGGCGGTGAGCAGTTCTTC.

This clone was seen just once. The rearrangement uses TRBV18 and TRBJ1-1; D is perhaps TRBD1 (6 bases). The CDR3 covers 14 residues. V shed 3 bases and J shed 4 bases, with 12 bases lying between them. Per germline, CDR1 KGHSH and CDR2 LQKENI. The CDR3 loop reads CASSPSTGSTEAFF. The CDR3 nucleotides read TGTGCCAGCTCACCTAGTACAGGGTCCACTGAAGCTTTCTTT.

The V call is TRBV27, the J call TRBJ2-2; no reliable D call. Germline CDR1 and CDR2: MNHEY and SMNVEV (reference sequence). V was shortened by 3 bases and J by 5 bases, with 16 bases between the two germline ends. This CDR3 is built from 16 residues. The CDR3 sequence is CASSFGAVRETGELFF. CDR3 nucleotides: TGTGCCAGCAGTTTTGGCGCGGTGAGAGAAACCGGGGAGCTGTTTTTT.

V is TRBV30 and J is TRBJ2-3; unclear D gene. Trimming removed 0 bases at V and 0 bases at J, with 7 bases between. This CDR3 contains 14 residues. CDR1 GTSNPN and CDR2 SVGIG come from the germline V gene (reference sequence). The CDR3 protein is CAWSVMASTDTQYF. The DNA of the CDR3 is TGTGCCTGGAGTGTGATGGCTAGCACAGATACGCAGTATTTT.

The chain combines TRBV6-5 with TRBJ2-7; the D gene is possibly TRBD2 (5 bases). The CDR3 contains 13 residues. The V gene's germline CDR1 is MNHEY and CDR2 SVGAGI. V was pared by 8 bases and J by 4 bases, with 15 bases between. Here the CDR3 reads CASDPRGGYEQYF. CDR3 DNA sequence: TGTGCCAGCGACCCCCGGGGTGGTTACGAGCAGTACTTC.